This T cell receptor (beta chain) was sequenced during a study of T cells in localized non-small cell lung cancer. To note about this clone: Its antigen is not known.

Study-wide results and caveats: A single tumor region was sequenced, leaving heterogeneity possible. Appearing in adjacent lung were a median roughly 60 of the top 100 tumor clones. Uninvolved adjacent lung showed peak T cell clonality, exceeding tumor. Greater blood T cell density accompanied longer overall survival.

Per germline, CDR1 SGHVS and CDR2 FQNEAQ. Trimming took 5 bases from V and 5 from J; bases not matched to a gene: 21. The CDR3 length is 20 residues. Some clones are missing from TCRdb's copy, which holds only in-frame ones; the method was immunoSEQ multiplex PCR. The sample yields around 96,000 clones, approximately 90% seen once. V is TRBV7-8 and J is TRBJ1-6; 7 bases line up with TRBD1. The sequencing here drew on PBMCs, taken before any cancer treatment. The clonotype was recovered from a woman between 40 and 69 years old with stage II squamous cell lung carcinoma. The CDR3 region has the DNA TGTGCCAGCAGCGCGACAGGGAAGTGGCGGGGAGCCGTCGATAATTCACCCCTCCACTTT. Its translation: CASSATGKWRGAVDNSPLHF.